This T cell receptor beta chain was documented in a study of post-analysis software for immune sequencing data. Study summary: Included courses were relapsing-remitting and secondary progressive multiple sclerosis; progressive-relapsing multiple sclerosis was also included.

Study-level points and caveats: The authors found that F measure strongly co-clustered same-batch samples. Relative to controls, patients had five TRBV segments at higher frequency, with TRBV5-6, TRBV5-1 and TRBV20-1 among these. There was significantly lower normalized Chao1 diversity in multiple sclerosis patients than in controls.

Germline CDR1 SGDLS, CDR2 YYNGEE. The CDR3 runs 14 residues. As regards this clonotype: Its antigen remains unknown.

cDNA libraries for TCR beta contained unique molecular identifiers. Starting from around 0.96 to 9.9 million T cells, the study yielded 460,000 or so cDNA molecules. One entry per CDR3 protein results from TCRdb running MiXCR on the PCR reads. The sample lists 750,000 to 950,000 distinct CDR3 sequences; approximately 53% were seen once. Material for sequencing was blood. The chain links TRBV9 to TRBJ2-4; possibly TRBD2 for D (6 bases). The J call is in doubt because the DNA end fits TRBJ2-5 better. The origin of this receptor is a girl aged 10 to 17 with multiple sclerosis. For the CDR3, the DNA is TGTGCCAGCAGCGGGCGAAGGAGCGGGGAGACCCAGTACTTC. Translation: CASSGRRSGETQYF.